The 15 T cell receptor beta chains below all came from one sample that was sequenced in a study of OX40 agonist ivuxolimab in advanced cancers. Assay: immunoSEQ multiplex PCR; the TCRdb copy retains only in-frame clones and omits some. The sample holds under 30,000 clones, approximately 84% seen once. This material consisted of CD4+ or CD8+ T cells sorted from blood, taken in a trial of the OX40 agonist ivuxolimab. These receptors originate from an adult with an advanced solid tumor such as melanoma, head and neck, liver or kidney cancer.

CDR3 sequence reads: CASGTGYEQFF. CDR3 nucleotide sequence: TGCGCCAGCGGGACAGGGTATGAGCAGTTCTTC. The chain combines TRBV10-2 with TRBJ2-1, with TRBD1 matching over 9 bases. The trim removed 8 bases at V and 8 bases at J, leaving 1 base unmatched. CDR3 length: 11 amino acids. The germline CDR1 and CDR2 sequences are WSHSY and SAAADI.

CDR3 amino acids: CASSLKTSVDVRGQFF. The CDR3 region has the DNA TGTGCCAGCAGTTTGAAGACTAGCGTGGACGTTAGAGGGCAGTTCTTC. The gene calls are TRBV27 and TRBJ2-1; 8 nucleotides agree with TRBD2. With 3 bases clipped from V and 12 bases from J, the junction kept 16 bases outside the gene matches. Germline V gene lookup returns CDR1 MNHEY and CDR2 SMNVEV (reference sequence). The CDR3 spans 16 residues.

This sequence joins TRBV6-6 and TRBJ2-3, with a tentative D call TRBD1 (6 bases). The V and J ends lost 0 bases and 3 bases respectively, with 10 bases between them. This CDR3 has 15 amino acids. Germline assignment: CDR1 MNHNY and CDR2 SVGAGI (reference sequence). CDR3 sequence reads: CASSYSNRETDTQYF. CDR3 in DNA: TGTGCCAGCAGTTACTCTAACAGGGAAACAGATACGCAGTATTTT.

This chain connects TRBV5-1 to TRBJ1-3, with a tentative D call TRBD1 (6 bases). The CDR3 runs to 14 residues. The germline V gene encodes CDR1 SGHRS and CDR2 YFSETQ. Trimming took 4 bases from V and 4 from J, leaving 12 bases between them. The chain's CDR3 is CASSLQGRGNTIYF. The CDR3 coding sequence is TGCGCCAGCAGCCTACAGGGCAGAGGAAACACCATATATTTT. Full variable domain (missing parts from reference TRBV5-1 and TRBJ1-3): KAGVTQTPRYLIKTRGQQVTLSCSPISGHRSVSWYQQTPGQGLQFLFEYFSETQRNKGNFPGRFSGRQFSNSRSEMNVSTLELGDSALYLCASSLQGRGNTIYFGEGSWLTVV.

The gene calls are TRBV5-1 and TRBJ2-7, with TRBD1 matching 8 bases. The CDR3 runs to 18 residues. Germline CDR1 reads SGHRS; CDR2 reads YFSETQ. Trimming took 4 bases from V and 1 from J; bases not matched to a gene: 16. The CDR3 is CASSLTELDRGESYEQYF. CDR3 coding DNA: TGCGCCAGCAGCCTTACAGAACTTGACAGGGGTGAGTCCTACGAGCAGTACTTC.

The rearrangement joins TRBV6-5 to TRBJ2-5, with a tentative D call TRBD1 (5 bases). Germline CDR1 and CDR2: MNHEY and SVGAGI. Trimming took 5 bases from V and 5 from J, leaving 15 bases between them. This CDR3 has 14 amino acids. CDR3 sequence: CASSTPRARETQYF. In DNA, the CDR3 is TGTGCCAGCAGTACCCCCAGGGCGCGGGAGACCCAGTACTTC.

The sample holds one count of this clone. The V gene is TRBV10-3, the J gene TRBJ2-3, with TRBD1 matching 7 bases. CDR1 is ENHRY and CDR2 is SYGVKD in the germline V gene. Trimming cost V 9 bases and J 2 bases; bases outside gene matches: 5. The CDR3 sequence is 13 residues long. This chain's CDR3 is CAIQGSSTDTQYF. CDR3 nucleotide sequence: TGTGCCATACAGGGGAGCTCCACAGATACGCAGTATTTT.

This clone rates as medium-sized (0.01 to 0.1%). CDR3 sequence (DNA): TGTGCCAGCAGCCTTACCCTTAGCTCCTACGAGCAGTACTTC. As protein: CASSLTLSSYEQYF. The chain employs TRBV7-6 and TRBJ2-7; D uncertain. Between the trimmed V and J ends, which lost 5 bases and 0 bases, there was a span of 11 bases. CDR1 is SGHVS and CDR2 is FNYEAQ in the germline V gene. The CDR3 has 14 residues.

This chain connects TRBV19 to TRBJ2-7; 10 positions match TRBD1. This CDR3 spans 14 amino acids. J gave up 5 bases and V 6 bases, and 7 bases lay outside the gene matches. Germline lookup yields CDR1 LNHDA and CDR2 SQIVND (reference sequence). The CDR3 sequence is CASRSGTGEHEQYF. The CDR3 nucleotides read TGTGCCAGTAGGTCCGGGACAGGGGAGCACGAGCAGTACTTC.

This chain connects TRBV27 to TRBJ1-5; TRBD1 is a possible D gene (6 bases). V was trimmed by 3 bases and J by 7 bases, leaving 10 bases between them. Germline V gene sequence: CDR1 MNHEY, CDR2 SMNVEV (reference sequence). The CDR3 is 13 residues long. CDR3 in amino acids: CASSFGGWQPQHF. As DNA, the CDR3 is TGTGCCAGCAGTTTTGGGGGCTGGCAGCCCCAGCATTTT.

This chain connects TRBV4-1 to TRBJ2-3, with 13 bases fitting TRBD2. The V segment lost 4 bases and the J segment 2 bases; nucleotides outside the gene matches: 3. The CDR3 sequence is 16 residues long. CDR1 is MGHRA, CDR2 YSYEKL, per germline. The CDR3: CASSRLAGGPTDTQYF. CDR3 nucleotides: TGCGCCAGCAGCCGACTAGCGGGGGGTCCCACAGATACGCAGTATTTT.

The chain is built from TRBV4-1 and TRBJ2-4; 12 nucleotides line up with TRBD2. Trimming took 1 base from V and 8 from J; bases not matched to a gene: 3. The germline V gene has CDR1 MGHRA and CDR2 YSYEKL. This CDR3 spans 15 amino acids. The CDR3 bases are TGCGCCAGCAGCCAAGCTAGCGGGGGGGCATACATTCAGTACTTC. Residues: CASSQASGGAYIQYF.

There are a few counts of this clone. This chain joins TRBV30 and TRBJ1-1, with TRBD1 as a possible D gene (5 bases). Germline CDR1 GTSNPN, CDR2 SVGIG (reference sequence). Trimming cost V 3 bases and J 3 bases, with 11 bases left between them. There are 13 residues in the CDR3. The CDR3 sequence: CAWRGDLHTEAFF. CDR3 sequence (DNA): TGTGCCTGGAGGGGGGACCTACACACTGAAGCTTTCTTT. The variable domain in full, completed from reference TRBV30 and TRBJ1-1, reads SQTIHQWPATLVQPVGSPLSLECTVEGTSNPNLYWYRQAAGRGLQLLFYSVGIGQISSEVPQNLSASRPQDRQFILSSKKLLLSDSGFYLCAWRGDLHTEAFFGQGTRLTVV.

The chain uses TRBV27 and TRBJ2-1; tentatively, D is TRBD1 (5 bases). The CDR3 is 15 amino acids. Germline assignment: CDR1 MNHEY and CDR2 SMNVEV (reference sequence). V was shortened by 3 bases and J by 0 bases, with 9 bases between the two germline ends. CDR3 loop: CASSLGPISYNEQFF. The CDR3 DNA sequence: TGTGCCAGCAGTTTGGGGCCTATCTCCTACAATGAGCAGTTCTTC.

The chain combines TRBV27 with TRBJ1-4; 9 nucleotides agree with TRBD1. This CDR3 region has 15 residues. Germline loops: CDR1 MNHEY, CDR2 SMNVEV (reference sequence). J lost 7 bases, V lost 5 bases, and 8 bases had no gene match. The CDR3 is CASSHRDRAGEKLFF. The CDR3 coding sequence is TGTGCCAGCAGTCACCGGGACAGGGCGGGTGAAAAACTGTTTTTT.